This T cell receptor (beta chain) derives from a study of sequential checkpoint blockade in melanoma. In germline, CDR1 is SGDLS, CDR2 YYNGEE. V lost 3 bases to trimming and J lost 0 bases, with 13 bases between them. The CDR3 contains 17 residues. Stated treatment: randomized to nivolumab then ipilimumab (arm A) or the reverse (arm B). Sorted cells were live CD3+CD8+, lacking CD19 and CD56, from PBMCs. Clones were read by immunoSEQ multiplex PCR, and TCRdb kept only the in-frame ones, dropping some. The sample lists 15,000 to 20,000 clones, around three fifths occurring once. This rearrangement joins TRBV9 to TRBJ2-6, with D possibly being TRBD1 (5 bases). The sequence derives from a human donor with melanoma. The source was CD8+ T cells sorted from blood (inferred from file names), collected from a patient given nivolumab and ipilimumab in sequence. CDR3 residues: CASSASDSYSGANVLTF. In DNA form, the CDR3 reads TGTGCCAGCAGCGCCTCTGACAGTTACTCTGGGGCCAACGTCCTGACTTTC. The full variable domain, in which reference TRBV9 and TRBJ2-6 provide the parts outside the CDR3, is DSGVTQTPKHLITATGQRVTLRCSPRSGDLSVYWYQQSLDQGLQFLIQYYNGEERAKGNILERFSAQQFPDLHSELNLSSLELGDSALYFCASSASDSYSGANVLTFGAGSRLTVL.